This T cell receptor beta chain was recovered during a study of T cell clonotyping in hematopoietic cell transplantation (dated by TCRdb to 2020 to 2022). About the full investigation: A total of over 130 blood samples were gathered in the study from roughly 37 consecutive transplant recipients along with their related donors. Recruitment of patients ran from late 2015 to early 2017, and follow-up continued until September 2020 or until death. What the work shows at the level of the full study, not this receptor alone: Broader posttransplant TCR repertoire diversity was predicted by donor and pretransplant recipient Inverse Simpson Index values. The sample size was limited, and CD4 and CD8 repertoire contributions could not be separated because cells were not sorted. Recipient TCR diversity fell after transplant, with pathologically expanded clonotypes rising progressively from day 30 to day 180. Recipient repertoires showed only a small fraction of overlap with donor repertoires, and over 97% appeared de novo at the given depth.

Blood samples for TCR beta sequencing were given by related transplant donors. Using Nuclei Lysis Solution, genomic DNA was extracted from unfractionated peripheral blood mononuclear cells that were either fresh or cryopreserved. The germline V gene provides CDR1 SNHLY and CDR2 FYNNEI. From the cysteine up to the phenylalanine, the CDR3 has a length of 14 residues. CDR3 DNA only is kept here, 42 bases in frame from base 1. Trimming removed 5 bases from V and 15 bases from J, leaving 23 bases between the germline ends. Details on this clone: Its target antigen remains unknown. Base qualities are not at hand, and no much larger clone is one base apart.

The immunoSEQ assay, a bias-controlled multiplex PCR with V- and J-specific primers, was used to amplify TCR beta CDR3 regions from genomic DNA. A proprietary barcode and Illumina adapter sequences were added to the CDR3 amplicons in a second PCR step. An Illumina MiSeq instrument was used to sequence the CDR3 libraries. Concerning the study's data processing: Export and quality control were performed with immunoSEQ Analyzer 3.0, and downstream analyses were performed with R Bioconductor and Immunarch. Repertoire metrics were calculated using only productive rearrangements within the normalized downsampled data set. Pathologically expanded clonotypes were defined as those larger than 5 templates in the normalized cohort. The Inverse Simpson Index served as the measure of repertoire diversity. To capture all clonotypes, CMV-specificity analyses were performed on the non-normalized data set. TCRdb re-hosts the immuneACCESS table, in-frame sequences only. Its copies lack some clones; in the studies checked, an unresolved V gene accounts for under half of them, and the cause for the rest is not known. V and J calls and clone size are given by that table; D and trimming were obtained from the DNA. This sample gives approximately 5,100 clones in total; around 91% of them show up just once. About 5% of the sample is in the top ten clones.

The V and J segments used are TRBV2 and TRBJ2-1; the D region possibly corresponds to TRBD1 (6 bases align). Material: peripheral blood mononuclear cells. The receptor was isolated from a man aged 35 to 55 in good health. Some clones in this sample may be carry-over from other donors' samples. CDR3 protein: CASSSLGTFLWGFF. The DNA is TGTGCCAGCAGTTCGTTGGGGACATTTCTCTGGGGGTTCTTC.